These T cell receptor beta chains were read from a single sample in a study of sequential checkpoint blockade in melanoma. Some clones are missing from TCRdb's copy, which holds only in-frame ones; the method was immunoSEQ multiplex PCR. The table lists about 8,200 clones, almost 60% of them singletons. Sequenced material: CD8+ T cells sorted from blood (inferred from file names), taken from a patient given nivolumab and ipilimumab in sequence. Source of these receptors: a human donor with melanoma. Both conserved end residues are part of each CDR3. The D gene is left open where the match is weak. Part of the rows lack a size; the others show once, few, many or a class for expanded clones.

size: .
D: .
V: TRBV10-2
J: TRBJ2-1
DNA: TGCGCCAGCAGTGATAGTGTTGAGCAGTTCTTC
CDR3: CASSDSVEQFF

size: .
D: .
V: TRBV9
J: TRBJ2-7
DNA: TGTGCCAGCAGTCTCCGGAAGGGACATTCCTACGAGCAGTACTTC
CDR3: CASSLRKGHSYEQYF

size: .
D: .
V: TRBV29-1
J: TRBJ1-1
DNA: TGCAGCCTGAATCGGGGCACTGAAGCTTTCTTT
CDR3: CSLNRGTEAFF

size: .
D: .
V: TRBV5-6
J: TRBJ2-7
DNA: TGTGCCAGCAGCCTACGACACGGAGCGGTCTACGAGCAGTACTTC
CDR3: CASSLRHGAVYEQYF

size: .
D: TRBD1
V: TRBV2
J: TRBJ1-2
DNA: TGTGCCAGCACCCGGACAGGGAAGGATGGCTACACCTTC
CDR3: CASTRTGKDGYTF

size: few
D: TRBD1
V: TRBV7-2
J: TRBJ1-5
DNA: TGTGCCAGCAGCTTGCTACAGGGGATTCAGCCCCAGCATTTT
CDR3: CASSLLQGIQPQHF

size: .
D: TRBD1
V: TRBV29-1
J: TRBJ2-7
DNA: TGCAGCGTTGTAGGGACAGGGTATGAGGGCGAGCAGTACTTC
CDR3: CSVVGTGYEGEQYF

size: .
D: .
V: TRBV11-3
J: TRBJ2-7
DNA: TGTGCCAGCAGCTTGGCCCCCACGTTAGAGCAGTACTTC
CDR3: CASSLAPTLEQYF

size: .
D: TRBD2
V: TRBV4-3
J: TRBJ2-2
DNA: TGCGCCAGCAGCCAAGATAGGACGGGGGGGCTTAGGGAGCTGTTTTTT
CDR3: CASSQDRTGGLRELFF

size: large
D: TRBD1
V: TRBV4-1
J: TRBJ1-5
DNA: TGCGCCAGCAGCCAAGGAGGGGGCCGGGTCAATCAGCCCCAGCATTTT
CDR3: CASSQGGGRVNQPQHF

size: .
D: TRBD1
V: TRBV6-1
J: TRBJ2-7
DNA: TGTGCCAGCAGTGAAGCAGACAGGGGATACGAGCAGTACTTC
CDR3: CASSEADRGYEQYF

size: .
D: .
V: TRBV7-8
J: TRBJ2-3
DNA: TGTGCCAGCAGAAGGGGTCGCACAGATACGCAGTATTTT
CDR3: CASRRGRTDTQYF

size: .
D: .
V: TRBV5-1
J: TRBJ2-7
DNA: TGCGCCAGCAGCTTGGCCTGGGAGACGGCATCCTACGAGCAGTACTTC
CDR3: CASSLAWETASYEQYF

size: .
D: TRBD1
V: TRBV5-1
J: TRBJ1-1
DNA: TGCGCCAGCAGCGATACAGGGGTCACTGAAGCTTTCTTT
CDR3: CASSDTGVTEAFF

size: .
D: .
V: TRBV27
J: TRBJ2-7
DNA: TGTGCCAGCCATGGGGGGACGAGGGAGCAGTACTTC
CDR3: CASHGGTREQYF

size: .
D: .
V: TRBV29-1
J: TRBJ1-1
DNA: TGCAGCGTTTTGCAAGCCACTGAAGCTTTCTTT
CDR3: CSVLQATEAFF

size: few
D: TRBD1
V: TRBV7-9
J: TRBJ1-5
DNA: TGTGCCAGCAGCTCCGGACAGGGGAGTATCTATCAGCCCCAGCATTTT
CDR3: CASSSGQGSIYQPQHF

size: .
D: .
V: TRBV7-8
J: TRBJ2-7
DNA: TGTGCCAGCAGCTTAGGGGTCCAGGGCCCCTACGAGCAGTACTTC
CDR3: CASSLGVQGPYEQYF

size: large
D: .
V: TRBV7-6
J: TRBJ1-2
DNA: TGTGCCAGCAGCTTAGCCGGGACTCCCGACTCTTATGGCTACACCTTC
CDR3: CASSLAGTPDSYGYTF

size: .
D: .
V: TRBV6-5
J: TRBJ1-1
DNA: TGTGCCAGCAGTTACTCGCTCGGGTCGGCCACTGAAGCTTTCTTT
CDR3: CASSYSLGSATEAFF

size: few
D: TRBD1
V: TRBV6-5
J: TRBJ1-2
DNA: TGTGCCAGCAGTTACTCGGTCGTGACAGGGTATGGCTACACCTTC
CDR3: CASSYSVVTGYGYTF

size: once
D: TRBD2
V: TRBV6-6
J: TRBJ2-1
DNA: TGTGCCAGCAGTCCAACTAGCGGGGGGTTCAATGAGCAGTTCTTC
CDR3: CASSPTSGGFNEQFF

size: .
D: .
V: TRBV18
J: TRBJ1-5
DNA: TGTGCCAGCTCACCAGATCCGGGGGGCGGCAGTCAGCCCCAGCATTTT
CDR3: CASSPDPGGGSQPQHF

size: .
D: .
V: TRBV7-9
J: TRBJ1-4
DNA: TGTGCCAGCAGCCCTCCTCCTGAGACAGGTCTTAATGAAAAACTGTTTTTT
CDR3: CASSPPPETGLNEKLFF

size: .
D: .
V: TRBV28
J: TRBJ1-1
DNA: TGTGCCAGCAGTCCGTCAGGGGAAGTGAACACTGAAGCTTTCTTT
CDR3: CASSPSGEVNTEAFF

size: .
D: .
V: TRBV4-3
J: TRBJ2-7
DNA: TGCGCCAGCAGCCTCCCAGGACAGAGCGAGCAGTACTTC
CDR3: CASSLPGQSEQYF

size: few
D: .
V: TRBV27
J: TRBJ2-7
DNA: TGTGCCAGCAGCCTTCTCCCGGGACAAACTCCCTACGAGCAGTACTTC
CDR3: CASSLLPGQTPYEQYF

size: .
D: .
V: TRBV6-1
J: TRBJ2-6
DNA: TGTGCCAGCAGTGCAGACTACTCTGGGGCCAACGTCCTGACTTTC
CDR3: CASSADYSGANVLTF

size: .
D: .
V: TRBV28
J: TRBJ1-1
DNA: TGTGCCAGCAGTCTCTATAGGGGGAGGAACACTGAAGCTTTCTTT
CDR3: CASSLYRGRNTEAFF

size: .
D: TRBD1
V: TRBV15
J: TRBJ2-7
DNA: TGTGCCACCAGCCTAGGGACAGGGGCCCCCTACGAGCAGTACTTC
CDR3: CATSLGTGAPYEQYF

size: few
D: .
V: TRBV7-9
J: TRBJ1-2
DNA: TGTGCCAGCAGCTCACAGGGATCCTATGGCTACACCTTC
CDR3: CASSSQGSYGYTF

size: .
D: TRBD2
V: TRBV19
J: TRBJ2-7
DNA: TGTGCCAGTAGTATAGGGACTAGCGGGCTTTACGAGCAGTACTTC
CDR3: CASSIGTSGLYEQYF

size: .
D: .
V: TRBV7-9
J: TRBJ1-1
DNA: TGTGCCAGCAGCTTAGGATCCGCTGGGCCGTACCTTTACACTGAAGCTTTCTTT
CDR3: CASSLGSAGPYLYTEAFF

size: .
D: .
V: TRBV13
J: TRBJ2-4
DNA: TGTGCCAGCAGCTCAGCAGACAGGCTTGGCCAAAACATTCAGTACTTC
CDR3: CASSSADRLGQNIQYF

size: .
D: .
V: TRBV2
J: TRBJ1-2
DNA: TGTGCCAGCAGCGCGGGACTGATTTATGGCTACACCTTC
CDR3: CASSAGLIYGYTF

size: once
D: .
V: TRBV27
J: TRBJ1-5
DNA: TGTGCCAGCAGTTTCACAGGTCGCAATCAGCCCCAGCATTTT
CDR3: CASSFTGRNQPQHF

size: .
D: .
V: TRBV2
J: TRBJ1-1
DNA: TGTGCCAGCAATCAGGAAGGGAACACTGAAGCTTTCTTT
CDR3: CASNQEGNTEAFF

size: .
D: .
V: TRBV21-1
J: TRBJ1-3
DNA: TGTGCCAGCAGCAAAGCGGGGCCCTACCGGCGCAACACCATATATTTT
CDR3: CASSKAGPYRRNTIYF

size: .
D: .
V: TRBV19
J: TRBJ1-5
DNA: TGTGCCAGTAGTATCTCGACTAGTAGCAATCAGCCCCAGCATTTT
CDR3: CASSISTSSNQPQHF

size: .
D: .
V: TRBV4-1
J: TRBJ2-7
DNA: TGCGCCAGCAGCCAAGATCTAGGAGGCTACGAGCAGTACTTC
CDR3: CASSQDLGGYEQYF

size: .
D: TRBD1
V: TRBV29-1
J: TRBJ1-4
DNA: TGCAGCGTTGACCTCGGGACAGGACATAATGAAAAACTGTTTTTT
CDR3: CSVDLGTGHNEKLFF

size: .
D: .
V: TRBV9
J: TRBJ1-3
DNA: TGTGCCAGCAGCGTAGTCCCTCTACAGGCAATCGATGGAAACACCATATATTTT
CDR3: CASSVVPLQAIDGNTIYF

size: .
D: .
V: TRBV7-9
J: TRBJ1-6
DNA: TGTGCCAGCAGCGCAGAGGGAGTACCCGGCTATAATTCACCCCTCCACTTT
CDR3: CASSAEGVPGYNSPLHF

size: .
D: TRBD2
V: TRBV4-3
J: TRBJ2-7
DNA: TGCGCCAGCAGCCAAGATGGGGGGGGGAACGAGCAGTACTTC
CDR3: CASSQDGGGNEQYF

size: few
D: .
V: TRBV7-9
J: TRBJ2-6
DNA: TGTGCCAGCAGCTCAGGGGCTGGGGCCAACGTCCTGACTTTC
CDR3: CASSSGAGANVLTF

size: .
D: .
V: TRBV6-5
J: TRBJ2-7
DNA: TGTGCCAGCAGTACCCTGTCAGGGACCTACGAGCAGTACTTC
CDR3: CASSTLSGTYEQYF

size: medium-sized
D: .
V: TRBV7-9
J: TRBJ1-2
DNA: TGTGCCAGCAGCTCCCCAGGGGAAGGCTATGGCTACACCTTC
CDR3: CASSSPGEGYGYTF

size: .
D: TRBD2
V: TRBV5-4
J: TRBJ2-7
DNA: TGTGCCAGCAGCTGGGAGGGCAGGAGAGCTACCTACGAGCAGTACTTC
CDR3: CASSWEGRRATYEQYF

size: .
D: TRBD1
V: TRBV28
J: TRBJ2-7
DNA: TGTGCCAGCAGTTCCCCAAGACAGGGGAGGTACGAGCAGTACTTC
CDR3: CASSSPRQGRYEQYF

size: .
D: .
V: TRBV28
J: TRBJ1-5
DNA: TGTGCCAGCGGACCCGACAGCGAGGGCAATCAGCCCCAGCATTTT
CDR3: CASGPDSEGNQPQHF

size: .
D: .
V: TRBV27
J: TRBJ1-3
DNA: TGTGCCAGCAGTTTGCGTGGCTCTGGAAACACCATATATTTT
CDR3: CASSLRGSGNTIYF

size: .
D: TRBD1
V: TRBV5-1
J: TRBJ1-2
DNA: TGCGCCAGCAGCTCCCCCTTACAGGGGGGCTATGGCTACACCTTC
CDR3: CASSSPLQGGYGYTF